The 18 T cell receptor beta chains below come from one sample, sequenced in a study of blood T cells in healthy people across ages. The second PCR ran about 6 to 11 cycles with a sample-barcoded 5' primer and J-beta primers. TCRdb used MiXCR to reprocess the 5' RACE reads, holding one entry per CDR3 protein. Of around 580,000 distinct CDR3 sequences listed, 45% to 55% are singletons. The sequenced sample was blood. The receptor set was obtained from a man of 80 years or more in good health.

Note on this clonotype: A junction boundary mismatches the germline segment, possibly from a read error. This chain uses TRBV7-9 with TRBJ2-1; D unclear. The CDR3 runs 10 residues. Germline V CDR1 and CDR2: SEHNR, FQNEAQ (reference sequence). CDR3 bases: TGTGCCAGCAGCTTAGAGGTGGCGTTTTTC. This encodes CASSLEVAFF.

This clonotype was detected a few times. V gene TRBV29-1 combines with J gene TRBJ2-5; 9 bases fit TRBD2. The V segment lost 4 bases and the J segment 4 bases; nucleotides outside the gene matches: 4. The CDR3 covers 13 residues. From germline, CDR1 is SQVTM and CDR2 ANQGSEA. In nucleotides, the CDR3 is TGCAGCGTTGGTCGGCGGGAGGGAGAGACCCAGTACTTC. It encodes CSVGRREGETQYF.

The chain carries TRBV2 and TRBJ2-1, with TRBD2 identical over 8 bases. This CDR3 has 23 residues. Germline lookup yields CDR1 SNHLY and CDR2 FYNNEI. V was pared by 4 bases and J by 4 bases, with 30 bases of the junction left unmatched. The CDR3 nucleotides read TGTGCCAGCAGTGTACCCAGAGCCCATAGTAGCGGGAATCCCCCAATACTATACAATGAGCAGTTCTTC. Encoded protein: CASSVPRAHSSGNPPILYNEQFF.

The CDR3 region has the DNA TGCGCCAGCAGACCCGGGCCACGATCCTACGAGCAGTACTTC. This translates into CASRPGPRSYEQYF. The chain uses TRBV5-1 and TRBJ2-7; D is unresolved. There are 14 residues in the CDR3. The germline gives CDR1 SGHRS, CDR2 YFSETQ. The V end lost 5 bases, the J end lost 1 base, and 13 bases lay between the germline ends. The entire variable domain, with the rest obtained from reference TRBV5-1 and TRBJ2-7, is as follows: KAGVTQTPRYLIKTRGQQVTLSCSPISGHRSVSWYQQTPGQGLQFLFEYFSETQRNKGNFPGRFSGRQFSNSRSEMNVSTLELGDSALYLCASRPGPRSYEQYFGPGTRLTVT.

On this clonotype: A much more abundant neighbour one base away suggests this may be a read error. The gene calls are TRBV6-6 and TRBJ2-1, with 8 positions matching TRBD2. From germline, CDR1 is MNHNY and CDR2 SVGAGI (reference sequence). The CDR3 is 16 amino acids. Losses at the gene ends were 3 bases for V and 7 bases for J; bases not matched to a gene: 11. As DNA, the CDR3 is TGTGCCAGCAGTTATCTCGGACGAGCGGGGGTAAATGAGCAGTTCTTC. Encoded protein: CASSYLGRAGVNEQFF.

Only a few counts were recorded for this clonotype. The chain carries TRBV10-3 and TRBJ2-1; 8 positions agree with TRBD2. J gave up 5 bases and V 11 bases, and 8 bases lay outside the gene matches. The CDR3 is 13 amino acids. Looked up from germline, CDR1 is ENHRY and CDR2 is SYGVKD. The CDR3 DNA is TGTGCCGCCAACGGGGGGGCCGACAATGAGCAGTTCTTC. Its translation: CAANGGADNEQFF.

V is TRBV6-2 or TRBV6-3 and J is TRBJ2-7; D is unclear. Deletions cut 4 bases from V and 8 bases from J, with 21 bases between. The CDR3 extends over 15 amino acids. CDR1 MNHEY and CDR2 SVGEGT come from the germline V gene. The CDR3 nucleotides are TGTGCCAGCAGTTTCCCACTGAGAGAGATTGTAAAGCAGTACTTC. Protein product: CASSFPLREIVKQYF.

The chain uses TRBV29-1 and TRBJ2-5; D is ambiguous. This CDR3 is built from 13 residues. Trimming pared 6 bases from V and 5 bases from J, leaving 16 bases between. From germline, CDR1 is SQVTM and CDR2 ANQGSEA. The CDR3 DNA sequence: TGCAGCGTCGCCCAATCAGGACGGGAGACCCAGTACTTC. Its translation is CSVAQSGRETQYF.

The V call is TRBV5-1, the J call TRBJ2-1, with 8 nucleotides matching TRBD2. Germline V CDR1 and CDR2: SGHRS, YFSETQ. The V segment lost 0 bases and the J segment 6 bases; nucleotides outside the gene matches: 5. The CDR3 loop spans 15 amino acids. CDR3 sequence: CASSLAGGTGNEQFF. CDR3 coding DNA: TGCGCCAGCAGCTTGGCGGGAGGGACCGGCAATGAGCAGTTCTTC.

Concerning this clonotype itself: A much bigger clone sits one base away, suggesting this may be a read error. The rearrangement uses TRBV6-5 and TRBJ2-5; 11 bases match TRBD2. V lost 4 bases, J lost 11 bases, and 15 bases stayed unmatched. The V gene's germline CDR1 is MNHEY and CDR2 SVGAGI. This CDR3 is 16 amino acids long. The CDR3 DNA reads as TGTGCCAGCAGTTCGAAACTAGCGGGGGAATCCAATGAGCAGTACTTC. Amino acids: CASSSKLAGESNEQYF.

V and J are TRBV15 and TRBJ2-7; the D gene is possibly TRBD1 (7 bases). CDR3 length: 14 residues. Germline V gene lookup returns CDR1 LNHNV and CDR2 YYDKDF (reference sequence). V gave up 5 bases and J gave up 2 bases, with 13 bases separating them. Written as DNA, the CDR3 is TGTGCCACCAGCGGAGGGACAGCCGCCTACGAGCAGTACTTC. It codes for CATSGGTAAYEQYF.

This clonotype appeared a few times. The V and J genes are TRBV3-1 and TRBJ2-4; a weak D match, TRBD2 (9 bases). The end of the DNA is better explained by TRBJ2-5, so the J call may be wrong. This CDR3 has 17 residues. Germline loops: CDR1 LGHDT, CDR2 YNNKEL (reference sequence). The CDR3 sequence: CASSQGGQAGGTKTQYF. The CDR3 nucleotides are TGTGCCAGCAGCCAAGGGGGACAGGCGGGAGGGACAAAGACCCAGTACTTC.

The CDR3 DNA sequence: TGTGCCAGCAGCTCTCTGGGCGGGGGGGCCTACAATGAGCAGTTCTTC. Its translation: CASSSLGGGAYNEQFF. The chain couples TRBV7-2 to TRBJ2-1; 9 nucleotides align to TRBD2. V gave up 4 bases and J gave up 2 bases; unmatched junction bases: 6. The length of the CDR3 is 16 residues. Germline V CDR1 and CDR2: SGHTA, FQGNSA. Full variable domain (rest looked up from reference TRBV7-2 and TRBJ2-1): GAGVSQSPSNKVTEKGKDVELRCDPISGHTALYWYRQSLGQGLEFLIYFQGNSAPDKSGLPSDRFSAERTGGSVSTLTIQRTQQEDSAVYLCASSSLGGGAYNEQFFGPGTRLTVL.

This chain joins TRBV5-4 and TRBJ2-2, with TRBD2 as a possible D gene (6 bases). With 4 bases removed from V and 7 bases from J, the gap between germline ends came to 20 bases. The CDR3 sequence is 16 residues long. Germline assignment: CDR1 SGHNT and CDR2 YYREEE (reference sequence). In nucleotides, the CDR3 is TGTGCCAGCAGCCCCTTCGGGAGCCCCAACGGCGGGGAGCTGTTTTTT. Translated: CASSPFGSPNGGELFF.

This clonotype was detected ten times or more. This chain connects TRBV4-3 to TRBJ1-2; D uncertain. Germline V gives CDR1 LGHNA, CDR2 YSLEER. Trimming removed 2 bases from V and 4 bases from J, with 11 bases in between. The CDR3 loop spans 14 amino acids. The CDR3 spells CASSQISGGYGYTF. CDR3 nucleotides: TGCGCCAGCAGCCAAATCTCCGGAGGCTATGGCTACACCTTC.

This chain uses TRBV5-1 with TRBJ2-7; no definite D call. V lost 4 bases, J lost 3 bases, and 14 bases lay in between. Per the germline V gene, CDR1 is SGHRS and CDR2 is YFSETQ. CDR3 length: 14 residues. The CDR3 is CASSPSGSGYEQYF. The CDR3 nucleotides are TGCGCCAGCAGCCCCTCGGGTTCGGGCTACGAGCAGTACTTC.

This clonotype was seen a handful of times. V and J are TRBV10-3 and TRBJ2-1, with 11 bases that match TRBD2. Losses at the gene ends were 11 bases for V and 1 base for J; bases not matched to a gene: 4. The germline CDR1 and CDR2 sequences are ENHRY and SYGVKD. CDR3 length: 14 amino acids. In DNA form, the CDR3 reads TGTGCCGCCGGACTAGCGGGTTCCTACAATGAGCAGTTCTTC. This encodes CAAGLAGSYNEQFF.

This clonotype was seen more than once but under ten times. V usage is TRBV6-6 and J usage is TRBJ1-4; D is possibly TRBD1 (5 bases). Trimming shortened V by 2 bases and J by 8 bases, and 12 bases separated the two germline ends. Germline V gene sequence: CDR1 MNHNY, CDR2 SVGAGI (reference sequence). The CDR3 contains 14 residues. The CDR3 sequence: CASSYVGVGEKLFF. CDR3 coding DNA: TGTGCCAGCAGTTACGTGGGGGTAGGCGAAAAACTGTTTTTT.